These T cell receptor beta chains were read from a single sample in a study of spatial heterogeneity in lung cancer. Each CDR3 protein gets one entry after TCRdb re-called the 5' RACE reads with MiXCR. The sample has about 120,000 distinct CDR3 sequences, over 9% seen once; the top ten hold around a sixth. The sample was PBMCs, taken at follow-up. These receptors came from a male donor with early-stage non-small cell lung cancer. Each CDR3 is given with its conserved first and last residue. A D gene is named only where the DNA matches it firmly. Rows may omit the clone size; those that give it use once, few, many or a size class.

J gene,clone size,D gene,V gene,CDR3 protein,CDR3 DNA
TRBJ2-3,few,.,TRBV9,CASSAGGWRTDTQYF,TGTGCCAGCAGCGCGGGCGGATGGCGCACAGATACGCAGTATTTT
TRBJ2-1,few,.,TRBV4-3,CASSQDRARLFHEQFF,TGCGCCAGCAGCCAAGATCGGGCTAGACTCTTCCATGAGCAGTTCTTC
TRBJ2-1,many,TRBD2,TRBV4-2,CASSYSGGANEQFF,TGTGCCAGCAGCTACAGCGGGGGGGCAAATGAGCAGTTCTTC
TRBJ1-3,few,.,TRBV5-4,CASSPGGVSGNTIYF,TGTGCCAGCAGCCCGGGCGGGGTCTCTGGAAACACCATATATTTT
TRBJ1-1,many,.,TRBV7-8,CASSLSSLANTEAFF,TGTGCCAGCAGCTTATCTAGCTTAGCGAACACTGAAGCTTTCTTT
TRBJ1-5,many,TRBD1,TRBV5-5,CASSWGQGINQPQHF,TGTGCCAGCAGCTGGGGACAGGGGATCAATCAGCCCCAGCATTTT
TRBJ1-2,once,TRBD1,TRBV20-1,CSARRIDRGDYGYTF,TGCAGTGCTAGACGTATCGACAGGGGGGACTATGGCTACACCTTC
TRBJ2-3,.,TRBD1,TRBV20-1,CSARRGQGETDTQYF,TGCAGTGCTAGGAGGGGGCAGGGTGAAACAGATACGCAGTATTTT
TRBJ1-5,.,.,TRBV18,CASSEGRGNQPQHF,TGTGCCAGCTCCGAAGGGAGGGGCAATCAGCCCCAGCATTTT
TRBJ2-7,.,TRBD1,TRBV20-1,CSAYRGGDEQYF,TGCAGTGCCTACAGAGGGGGCGACGAGCAGTACTTC
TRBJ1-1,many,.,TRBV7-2,CASSLASRVGTEAFF,TGTGCCAGCAGCTTAGCGTCCAGGGTCGGCACTGAAGCTTTCTTT
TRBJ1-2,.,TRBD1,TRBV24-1,CATSDSDMGQIYGYTF,TGTGCCACCAGTGATTCCGATATGGGACAGATCTATGGCTACACCTTC
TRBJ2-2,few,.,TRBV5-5,CASSFKVSTAANTGELFF,TGTGCCAGCAGCTTTAAGGTCTCGACAGCCGCGAACACCGGGGAGCTGTTTTTT
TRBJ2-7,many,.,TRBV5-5,CASSFNQGPYEQYF,TGTGCCAGCAGCTTTAACCAGGGTCCCTACGAGCAGTACTTC
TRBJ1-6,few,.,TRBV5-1,CASSLNSGDFNSPLHF,TGCGCCAGCAGCTTAAACAGCGGGGATTTTAATTCACCCCTCCACTTT
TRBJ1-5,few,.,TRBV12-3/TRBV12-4,CASSSRLLNQPQHF,TGTGCCAGCAGCTCAAGACTCCTGAATCAGCCCCAGCATTTT
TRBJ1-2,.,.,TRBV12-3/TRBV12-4,CASGLQGIYGYTF,TGTGCCAGCGGATTGCAGGGAATCTATGGCTACACCTTC
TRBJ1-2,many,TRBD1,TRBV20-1,CSVFSTGTDGYTF,TGCAGTGTCTTTTCGACAGGGACGGATGGCTACACCTTC
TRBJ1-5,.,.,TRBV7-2,CASSFNRNQPQHF,TGTGCCAGCAGCTTCAATCGGAATCAGCCCCAGCATTTT
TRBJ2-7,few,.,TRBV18,CASSPQSREQYF,TGTGCCAGCTCCCCCCAGTCTCGCGAGCAGTACTTC
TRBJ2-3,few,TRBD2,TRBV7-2,CASSRGLAGKDTQYF,TGTGCCAGCAGCCGGGGACTAGCGGGGAAAGATACGCAGTATTTT
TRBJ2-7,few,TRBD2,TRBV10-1,CASITSEKSHEQYF,TGCGCCAGCATAACTAGCGAGAAGTCCCACGAGCAGTACTTC
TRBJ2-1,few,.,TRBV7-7,CASSLSQGDYNEQFF,TGTGCTAGCAGCTTAAGCCAGGGTGACTACAATGAGCAGTTCTTC
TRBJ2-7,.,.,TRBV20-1,CSAEPGLRRNEQYF,TGCAGTGCAGAGCCGGGACTCCGTAGGAACGAGCAGTACTTC
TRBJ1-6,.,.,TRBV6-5,CASTDAGWAPARPLHF,TGTGCCAGCACTGACGCTGGGTGGGCCCCGGCGAGACCCCTCCACTTT
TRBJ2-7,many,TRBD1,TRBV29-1,CSVGGQGAHEQYF,TGCAGCGTTGGGGGACAGGGGGCCCACGAGCAGTACTTC
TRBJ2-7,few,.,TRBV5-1,CASSFDQNEQYF,TGCGCCAGCAGCTTCGACCAGAACGAGCAGTACTTC
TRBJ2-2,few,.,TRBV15,CATSRPGVNTGELFF,TGTGCCACCAGCAGACCAGGGGTGAACACCGGGGAGCTGTTTTTT
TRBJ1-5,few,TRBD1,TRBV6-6,CASRDRGQSNQPQHF,TGTGCCAGCAGAGACAGGGGGCAGAGCAATCAGCCCCAGCATTTT
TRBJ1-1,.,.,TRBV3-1,CASSQSFSGADTEAFF,TGTGCCAGCAGCCAATCGTTTTCAGGGGCGGACACTGAAGCTTTCTTT
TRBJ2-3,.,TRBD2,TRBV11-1,CASSYPSGGAGDTQYF,TGTGCCAGCAGCTACCCTAGCGGGGGGGCCGGGGATACGCAGTATTTT
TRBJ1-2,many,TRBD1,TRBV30,CAGYGTGEEGYGYTF,TGTGCCGGATACGGGACAGGGGAAGAAGGCTATGGCTACACCTTC
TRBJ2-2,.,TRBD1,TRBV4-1,CASSQVSGGSGELFF,TGCGCCAGCAGCCAAGTCTCAGGGGGCTCCGGGGAGCTGTTTTTT
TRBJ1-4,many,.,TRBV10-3,CAISEGLKDEKLFF,TGTGCCATCAGTGAGGGACTAAAGGATGAAAAACTGTTTTTT
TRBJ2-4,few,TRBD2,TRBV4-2,CASSPKDGGGPKNIQYF,TGTGCCAGCAGCCCTAAAGACGGCGGGGGGCCCAAAAACATTCAGTACTTC
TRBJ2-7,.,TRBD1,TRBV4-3,CASSQDGTGFSYEQYF,TGCGCCAGCAGCCAAGATGGGACAGGATTCTCCTACGAGCAGTACTTC
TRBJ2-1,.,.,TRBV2,CASRINNEQFF,TGTGCCAGCAGGATAAACAATGAGCAGTTCTTC
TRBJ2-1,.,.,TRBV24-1,CATRNRNEQFF,TGTGCCACCAGAAACAGGAATGAGCAGTTCTTC
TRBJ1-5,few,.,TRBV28,CASSHSWNQPQHF,TGTGCCAGCAGTCACAGTTGGAATCAGCCCCAGCATTTT
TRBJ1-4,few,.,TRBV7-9,CASSLKDGEKLFF,TGTGCCAGCAGCTTAAAGGATGGGGAAAAACTGTTTTTT
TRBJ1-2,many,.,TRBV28,CASSAWRGGYGYTF,TGTGCCAGCAGTGCCTGGCGCGGGGGCTATGGCTACACCTTC
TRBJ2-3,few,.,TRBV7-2,CASSLAIGGAGTDTQYF,TGTGCCAGCAGCTTAGCGATAGGGGGGGCTGGGACAGATACGCAGTATTTT